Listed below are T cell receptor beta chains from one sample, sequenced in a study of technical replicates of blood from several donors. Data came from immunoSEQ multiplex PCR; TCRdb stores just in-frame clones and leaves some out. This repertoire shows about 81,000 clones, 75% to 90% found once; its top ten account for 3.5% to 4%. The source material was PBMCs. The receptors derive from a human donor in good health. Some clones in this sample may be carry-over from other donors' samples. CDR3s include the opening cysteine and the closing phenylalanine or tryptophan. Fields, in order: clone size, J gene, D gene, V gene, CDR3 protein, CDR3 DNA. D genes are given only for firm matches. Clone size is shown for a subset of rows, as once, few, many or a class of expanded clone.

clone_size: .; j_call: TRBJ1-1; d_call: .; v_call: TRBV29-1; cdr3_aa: CSVGFQGRITEAFF; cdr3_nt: TGCAGCGTGGGGTTCCAGGGGAGAATCACTGAAGCTTTCTTT
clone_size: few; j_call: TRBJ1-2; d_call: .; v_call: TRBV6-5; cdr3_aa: CASSLRETPWDGYTF; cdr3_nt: TGTGCCAGCAGTCTAAGGGAGACTCCTTGGGATGGCTACACCTTC
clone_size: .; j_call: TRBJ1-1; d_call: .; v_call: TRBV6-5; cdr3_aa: CASSYGLTEAFF; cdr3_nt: TGTGCCAGCAGTTACGGCCTCACTGAAGCTTTCTTT
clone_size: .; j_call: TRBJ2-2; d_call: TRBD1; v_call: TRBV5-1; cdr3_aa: CASSLRDRGRNTGELFF; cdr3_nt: TGCGCCAGCAGCCTCCGGGACAGGGGGCGCAACACCGGGGAGCTGTTTTTT
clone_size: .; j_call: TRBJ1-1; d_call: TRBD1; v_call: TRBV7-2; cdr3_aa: CASLGTGKNTEAFF; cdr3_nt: TGTGCCAGCCTTGGGACAGGGAAGAACACTGAAGCTTTCTTT
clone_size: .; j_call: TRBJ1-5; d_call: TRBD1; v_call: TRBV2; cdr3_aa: CASTETGHNQPQHF; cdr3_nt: TGTGCCAGCACGGAGACAGGGCACAATCAGCCCCAGCATTTT
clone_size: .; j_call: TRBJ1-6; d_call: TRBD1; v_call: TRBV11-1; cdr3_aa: CASSLLEGGQTNNSPLHF; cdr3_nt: TGTGCCAGCAGCTTATTGGAAGGGGGACAGACGAATAATTCACCCCTCCACTTT
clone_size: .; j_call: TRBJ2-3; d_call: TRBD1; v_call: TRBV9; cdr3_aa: CASSGTGTDTQYF; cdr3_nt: TGTGCCAGCAGCGGGACAGGAACAGATACGCAGTATTTT
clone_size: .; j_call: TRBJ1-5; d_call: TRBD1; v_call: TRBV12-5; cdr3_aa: CASGLGQGWNQPQHF; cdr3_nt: TGTGCTAGTGGTTTGGGACAGGGGTGGAATCAGCCCCAGCATTTT
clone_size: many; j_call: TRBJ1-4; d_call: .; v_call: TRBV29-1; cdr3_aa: CSGGQPEKLFF; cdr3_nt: TGCAGCGGCGGACAGCCAGAAAAACTGTTTTTT
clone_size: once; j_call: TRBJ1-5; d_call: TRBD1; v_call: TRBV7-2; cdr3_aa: CASSLAGGDQPQHF; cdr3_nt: TGTGCCAGCAGCTTAGCAGGGGGCGATCAGCCCCAGCATTTT
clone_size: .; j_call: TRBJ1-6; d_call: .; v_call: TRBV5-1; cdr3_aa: CASSLTGSYNSPLHF; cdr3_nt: TGCGCCAGCAGCTTGACAGGCTCCTATAATTCACCCCTCCACTTT
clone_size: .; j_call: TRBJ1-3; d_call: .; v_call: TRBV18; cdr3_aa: CASSPGGPSSGNTIYF; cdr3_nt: TGTGCCAGCTCCCCTGGTGGGCCCAGCTCTGGAAACACCATATATTTT
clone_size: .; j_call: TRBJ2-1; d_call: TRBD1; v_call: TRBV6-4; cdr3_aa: CASSPGTGEWNEQFF; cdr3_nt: TGTGCCAGCAGTCCGGGGACAGGGGAATGGAATGAGCAGTTCTTC
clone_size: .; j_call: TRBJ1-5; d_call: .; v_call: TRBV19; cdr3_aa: CASSTPGQPQHF; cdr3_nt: TGTGCCAGTAGTACGCCCGGGCAGCCCCAGCATTTT
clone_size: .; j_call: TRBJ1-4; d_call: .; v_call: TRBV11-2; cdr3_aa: CASSPRRLDEKLFF; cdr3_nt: TGTGCCAGCAGCCCGAGGCGGCTGGATGAAAAACTGTTTTTT
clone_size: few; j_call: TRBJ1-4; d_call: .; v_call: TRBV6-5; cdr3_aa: CATSQGRPFRELFF; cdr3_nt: TGTGCCACCAGTCAGGGCAGGCCCTTTAGGGAACTGTTTTTT
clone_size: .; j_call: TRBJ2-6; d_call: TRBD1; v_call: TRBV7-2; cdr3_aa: CASGQGHFSGANVLTF; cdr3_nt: TGTGCCAGCGGACAGGGACATTTCTCTGGGGCCAACGTCCTGACTTTC
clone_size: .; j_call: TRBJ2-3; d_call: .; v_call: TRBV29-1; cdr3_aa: CSVEERTDTQYF; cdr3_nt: TGCAGCGTTGAGGAGAGGACAGATACGCAGTATTTT
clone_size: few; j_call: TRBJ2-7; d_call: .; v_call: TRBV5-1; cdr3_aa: CASSATTYLYEQYF; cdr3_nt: TGCGCCAGCAGCGCCACCACATACCTCTACGAGCAGTACTTC
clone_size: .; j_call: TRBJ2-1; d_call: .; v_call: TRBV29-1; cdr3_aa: CSVEGGRSGYNEQFF; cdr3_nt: TGCAGCGTTGAAGGCGGGCGGTCTGGGTACAATGAGCAGTTCTTC
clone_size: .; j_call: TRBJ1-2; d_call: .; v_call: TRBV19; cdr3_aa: CASRETANYGYTF; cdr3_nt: TGTGCCAGTAGGGAGACAGCTAACTATGGCTACACCTTC
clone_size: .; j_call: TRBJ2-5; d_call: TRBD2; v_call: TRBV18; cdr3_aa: CASSPLDSGGAQYF; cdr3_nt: TGTGCCAGCTCACCACTCGACTCGGGAGGGGCCCAGTACTTC
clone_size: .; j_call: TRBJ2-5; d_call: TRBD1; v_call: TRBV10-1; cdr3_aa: CASSESSFGTDQETQYF; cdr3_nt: TGCGCCAGCAGTGAGTCGAGTTTCGGGACAGACCAAGAGACCCAGTACTTC
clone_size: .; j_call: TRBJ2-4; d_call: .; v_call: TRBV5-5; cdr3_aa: CASSLLGATDKNIQYF; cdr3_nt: TGTGCCAGCAGCTTGTTGGGGGCTACCGACAAAAACATTCAGTACTTC
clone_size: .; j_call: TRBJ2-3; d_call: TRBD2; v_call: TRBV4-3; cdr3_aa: CASSQDSGGGADTQYF; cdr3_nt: TGCGCCAGCAGCCAAGATAGCGGGGGTGGGGCAGATACGCAGTATTTT
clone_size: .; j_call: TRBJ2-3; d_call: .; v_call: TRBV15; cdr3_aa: CATSHRETQYF; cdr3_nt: TGTGCCACCAGCCACAGGGAAACGCAGTATTTT
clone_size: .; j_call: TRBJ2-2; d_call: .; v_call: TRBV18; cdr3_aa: CASSGQGNTGELFF; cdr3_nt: TGTGCCAGCTCAGGGCAAGGGAACACCGGGGAGCTGTTTTTT
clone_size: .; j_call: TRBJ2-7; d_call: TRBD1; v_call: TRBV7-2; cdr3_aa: CASSPQGVGFEQYF; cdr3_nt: TGTGCCAGCAGCCCGCAGGGGGTGGGCTTCGAGCAGTACTTC
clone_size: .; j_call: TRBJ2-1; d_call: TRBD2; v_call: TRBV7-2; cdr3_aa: CASSLAYLRLAGKNEQFF; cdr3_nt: TGTGCCAGCAGCTTAGCGTATCTCAGACTAGCGGGAAAGAATGAGCAGTTCTTC
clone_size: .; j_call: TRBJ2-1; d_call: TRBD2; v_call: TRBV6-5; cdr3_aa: CASSMGGREFF; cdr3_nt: TGTGCCAGCAGTATGGGGGGGAGGGAGTTCTTC
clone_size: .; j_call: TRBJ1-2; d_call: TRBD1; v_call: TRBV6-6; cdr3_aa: CASSSDYSRGAGGYTF; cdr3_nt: TGTGCCAGCAGTTCGGACTATAGTAGGGGCGCAGGGGGTTACACCTTC
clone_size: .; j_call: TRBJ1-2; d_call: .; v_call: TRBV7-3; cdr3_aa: CASSLTGGTGYTF; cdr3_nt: TGTGCCAGCAGCTTAACGGGAGGGACAGGCTACACCTTC
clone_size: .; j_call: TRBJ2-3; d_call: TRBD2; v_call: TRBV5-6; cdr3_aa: CASSPGLAGGLYIDTQYF; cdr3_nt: TGTGCCAGCAGCCCAGGACTAGCGGGGGGTCTGTACATTGATACGCAGTATTTT
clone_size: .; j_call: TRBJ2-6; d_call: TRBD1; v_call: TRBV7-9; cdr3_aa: CASSLHGQGASGANVLTF; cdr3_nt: TGTGCCAGCAGCTTACACGGACAGGGGGCCTCTGGGGCCAACGTCCTGACTTTC
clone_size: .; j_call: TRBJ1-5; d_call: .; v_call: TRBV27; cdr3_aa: CASSLPDYSNQPQHF; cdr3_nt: TGTGCCAGCAGTTTGCCAGACTATAGCAATCAGCCCCAGCATTTT
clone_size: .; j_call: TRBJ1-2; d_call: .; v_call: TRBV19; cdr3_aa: CASSPTGRQFHGYTF; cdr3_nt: TGTGCCAGTAGCCCAACGGGAAGGCAGTTTCATGGCTACACCTTC
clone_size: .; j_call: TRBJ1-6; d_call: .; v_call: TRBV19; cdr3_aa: CASSASAQGPPLHF; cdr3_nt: TGTGCCAGTAGTGCGTCGGCGCAGGGGCCACCCCTCCACTTT
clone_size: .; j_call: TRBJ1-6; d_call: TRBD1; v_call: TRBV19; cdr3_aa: CASSIIRDRGNSPLHF; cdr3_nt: TGTGCCAGTAGCATTATAAGGGACAGGGGGAATTCACCCCTCCACTTT
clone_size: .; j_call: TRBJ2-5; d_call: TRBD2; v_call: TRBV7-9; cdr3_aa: CASSPRRGLGWETQYF; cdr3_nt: TGTGCCAGCAGCCCCCGACGGGGACTAGGCTGGGAGACCCAGTACTTC